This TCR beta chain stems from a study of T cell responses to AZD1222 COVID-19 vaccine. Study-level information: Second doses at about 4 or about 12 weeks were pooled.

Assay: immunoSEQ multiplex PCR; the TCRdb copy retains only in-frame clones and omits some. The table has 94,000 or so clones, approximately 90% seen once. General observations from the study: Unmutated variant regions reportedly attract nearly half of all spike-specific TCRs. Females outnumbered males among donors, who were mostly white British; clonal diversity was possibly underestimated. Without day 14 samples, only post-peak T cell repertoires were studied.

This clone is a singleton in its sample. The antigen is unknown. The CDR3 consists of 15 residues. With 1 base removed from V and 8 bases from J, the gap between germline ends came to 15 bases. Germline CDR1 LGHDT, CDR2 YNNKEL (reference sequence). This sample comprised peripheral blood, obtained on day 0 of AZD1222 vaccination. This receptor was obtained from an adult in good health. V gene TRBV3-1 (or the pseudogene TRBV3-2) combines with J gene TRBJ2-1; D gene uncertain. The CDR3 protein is CASSQGQGRTDEQFF. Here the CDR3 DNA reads TGTGCCAGCAGCCAAGGACAAGGACGTACCGATGAGCAGTTCTTC.